This T cell receptor (beta chain) was captured by sequencing in a study of T-cell reconstitution after alpha-beta-depleted transplantation in children. This clonotype was seen more than once but under ten times. Per germline, CDR1 SNHLY and CDR2 FYNNEI. V trimming: 5 bases; J trimming: 6 bases; junction bases outside the gene matches: 13. This CDR3 contains 16 residues. Unique molecular identifiers were incorporated into the prepared TCRbeta library. TCRdb re-called the PCR reads with MiXCR, one entry per CDR3 protein. The table records hundreds of thousands of distinct CDR3 sequences, around a third of them present only once.

The clonotype originates from a human donor who donated a stem cell graft to a child with aplastic anemia. The material sequenced was PBMCs from the stem cell graft donor, taken from the stem cell graft. The gene calls are TRBV2 and TRBJ2-1; 7 nucleotides agree with TRBD2. The CDR3 bases are TGTGCCAGCAGTTACGGTCTAGCGGCCACTCTCAATGAGCAGTTCTTC. Amino acids: CASSYGLAATLNEQFF.